Below, one T cell receptor beta chain is given with its context. Its antigen is not known. This specimen belongs to a study of T cell responses to AZD1222 COVID-19 vaccine. Clones were read by immunoSEQ multiplex PCR, and TCRdb kept only the in-frame ones, dropping some. The sample includes roughly 96,000 clones, 89% of them seen just once. General study findings and limits: Close to half of spike-specific TCRs reportedly recognize unmutated variant regions. Compared with day 0, the breadth and depth of the Spike-specific TCR repertoire rose significantly after two doses of AZD1222. With dominance at 160-218 and 743-854, vaccine-associated CD4 TCRs spanned spike. Mostly white British, mostly female donors; authors suggested clonal diversity may be underestimated.

The sample here was peripheral blood, taken on day 0 of AZD1222 vaccination. This clonotype originated in an adult in good health.

In DNA, the CDR3 is TGTGCCAGCAGCCCGGGACATGGTTACGAGCAGTACTTC. Residues: CASSPGHGYEQYF. The chain combines TRBV11-3 with TRBJ2-7; possible D gene TRBD1, 6 bases. CDR1 and CDR2 from the germline V gene are SGHNT and YENEEA. CDR3 length equals 13 residues. V dropped 5 bases and J dropped 4 bases, with 12 bases sitting between them.